One sample yielded the 26 T cell receptor beta chains listed below, sequenced in a study of blood T cell repertoires in COVID-19 (dated by TCRdb to the early 2020s). The method behind the library was the immunoSEQ multiplex PCR assay. TCRdb obtained this table from immuneACCESS and retained in-frame rearrangements with V and J assigned. These tables miss some clones; where compared with another copy, unresolved V genes account for less than half of the shortfall, and the remainder is unexplained. The sample contains some 290,000 clones, about nine tenths of them found a single time. 8.5% to 14% of the sample comes from the top ten. Specimen: peripheral blood. The origin of the receptors is a woman younger than 45 with COVID-19, enrolled during active disease.

The chain has TRBV19 and TRBJ2-1, with 11 bases that match TRBD2. The CDR3 consists of 15 residues. Germline V CDR1 and CDR2: LNHDA, SQIVND (reference sequence). Trimming cost V 5 bases and J 7 bases; bases outside gene matches: 7. The CDR3 sequence: CASSLLAGALNEQFF. DNA of the CDR3: TGTGCCAGTAGTCTACTAGCGGGGGCCCTTAATGAGCAGTTCTTC.

The chain couples TRBV5-6 to TRBJ2-5; D is unclear. Germline CDR1 is SGHDT and CDR2 is YYEEEE. The ends were cut back, 0 bases at V and 5 bases at J, with 8 bases in the middle. This CDR3 contains 13 residues. The CDR3 here is CASSLVGWETQYF. The CDR3 DNA sequence: TGTGCCAGCAGCTTGGTCGGGTGGGAGACCCAGTACTTC.

The chain has TRBV5-4 and TRBJ2-5; 8 bases match TRBD2. Germline-derived CDR1 and CDR2 are SGHNT and YYREEE (reference sequence). The trim removed 4 bases at V and 5 bases at J, leaving 10 bases unmatched. This CDR3 is 15 amino acids long. In DNA form, the CDR3 reads TGTGCCAGCAGCACTATCGGGGGGGCAGACGAGACCCAGTACTTC. This translates into CASSTIGGADETQYF.

The DNA of the CDR3 is TGTGCCAGCAGTTTATCCAGTTTCACTGAAGCTTTCTTT. Amino acids: CASSLSSFTEAFF. The gene calls are TRBV12-3 or TRBV12-4 and TRBJ1-1, with D unclear. Deletions cut 2 bases from V and 4 bases from J, with 8 bases between. The length of the CDR3 is 13 residues.

As to this clone: This sample also contains other DNA sequences that code for the same CDR3. The rearrangement joins TRBV19 to TRBJ1-2; weak D call: TRBD1 (5 bases). The CDR3 has 14 amino acids. With 2 bases removed from V and 2 bases from J, the gap between germline ends came to 9 bases. Germline CDR1 LNHDA, CDR2 SQIVND (reference sequence). The CDR3 bases are TGTGCCAGTAGTATACAAGGGGCGAACTATGGCTACACCTTC. Protein sequence: CASSIQGANYGYTF.

This clone was recorded only once. The CDR3 region is CASISGSGVETQYF. The CDR3 DNA reads TGTGCCAGCATTTCTGGTAGCGGGGTGGAGACCCAGTACTTC. The rearrangement uses TRBV21-1 and TRBJ2-5; the table assigns TRBD2, which was not confirmed against the DNA. TRBV21-1 is annotated as a pseudogene. CDR3 size: 14 residues.

The V gene is TRBV3-1 (or the pseudogene TRBV3-2), the J gene TRBJ1-1; no clear D. The CDR3 runs 17 residues. Looked up from germline, CDR1 is LGHDT and CDR2 is YNNKEL (reference sequence). V lost 7 bases and J lost 0, with 21 bases in between. The CDR3 DNA reads TGTGCCAGCATTATTCCGCGGAGACCTCCTATGAACACTGAAGCTTTCTTT. Translating it yields CASIIPRRPPMNTEAFF.

This chain joins TRBV30 and TRBJ1-1, with 10 bases matching TRBD1. J gave up 4 bases and V 7 bases, and 3 bases lay outside the gene matches. CDR1 is GTSNPN and CDR2 is SVGIG in the germline V gene (reference sequence). The CDR3 contains 12 residues. CDR3: CALTGGSTEAFF. In DNA, the CDR3 is TGTGCCTTGACAGGGGGCTCCACTGAAGCTTTCTTT.

This clone has a handful of counts. The chain carries TRBV5-8 and TRBJ1-5, with 7 bases aligning to TRBD1. Germline CDR1 and CDR2: SGHTS and YDEGEE. V was clipped by 2 bases and J by 4 bases; unmatched bases: 6. The CDR3 extends over 15 amino acids. CDR3 loop: CASSFQQGRNQPQHF. In DNA form, the CDR3 reads TGTGCCAGCAGCTTTCAACAGGGGAGGAATCAGCCCCAGCATTTT.

This clone was seen only a few times. The V gene is TRBV18, the J gene TRBJ2-5; 9 bases agree with TRBD1. Germline V gives CDR1 KGHSH, CDR2 LQKENI. This CDR3 has 14 residues. The junction had 6 bases not matched to a gene; V was cut back by 3 bases and J by 7 bases. The chain's CDR3 is CASSPGTGTGTQYF. Written as DNA, the CDR3 is TGTGCCAGCTCACCCGGGACAGGGACAGGGACCCAGTACTTC.

A single count supports this clone. The gene calls are TRBV6-1 and TRBJ1-3; tentative D call: TRBD1 (5 bases). There are 17 residues in the CDR3. CDR1 is MNHNS and CDR2 is SASEGT in the germline V gene. The V and J ends lost 3 bases and 8 bases respectively, with 23 bases between them. The CDR3: CASSDVTPSGEWDTIYF. DNA of the CDR3: TGTGCCAGCAGTGATGTGACTCCGTCGGGGGAATGGGACACCATATATTTT.

The V call is TRBV6-5, the J call TRBJ2-5; TRBD1 matches 7 bases. Germline V gene sequence: CDR1 MNHEY, CDR2 SVGAGI. The CDR3 has 15 amino acids. Trimming took 0 bases from V and 5 from J; bases not matched to a gene: 6. CDR3 sequence: CASSYSTGIRETQYF. CDR3 DNA: TGTGCCAGCAGTTACTCGACAGGGATCAGGGAGACCCAGTACTTC.

CDR3 sequence reads: CARSLPRRYEQYF. The DNA of the CDR3 is TGTGCCAGAAGCTTGCCCAGGCGCTACGAGCAGTACTTC. The V and J genes are TRBV5-3 and TRBJ2-7; D call uncertain. TRBV5-3 is recorded as an ORF, its role being uncertain. The CDR3 consists of 13 residues. Between the trimmed V and J ends, which lost 1 base and 3 bases, there was a span of 8 bases.

The chain links TRBV12-3 or TRBV12-4 to TRBJ1-2; D possibly corresponds to TRBD1 (5 bases). The CDR3 extends over 11 amino acids. Between the trimmed V and J ends, which lost 6 bases and 8 bases, there was a span of 10 bases. CDR3 loop: CASSQGHGYTF. The CDR3 nucleotides read TGTGCCAGCAGCCAGGGTCACGGCTACACCTTC.

This rearrangement joins TRBV5-6 to TRBJ1-3; the D gene is possibly TRBD1 (5 bases). V lost 5 bases and J lost 2, with 20 bases in between. The CDR3 has 17 residues. CDR1 and CDR2 from the germline V gene are SGHDT and YYEEEE. The CDR3 DNA reads TGTGCCAGCAGTCCTGGGGGAGGGGCCACAACTGGAAACACCATATATTTT. It encodes CASSPGGGATTGNTIYF.

The rearrangement joins TRBV4-1 to TRBJ1-4, with D possibly TRBD1 on 6 matching bases. Germline V CDR1 and CDR2: MGHRA, YSYEKL. V dropped 0 bases and J dropped 4 bases, with 9 bases sitting between them. The CDR3 totals 15 residues. The CDR3 sequence: CASSQDGRGNEKLFF. The DNA for the CDR3 is TGCGCCAGCAGCCAAGATGGCAGGGGTAATGAAAAACTGTTTTTT.

The J gene is TRBJ1-1, the V gene TRBV7-2; D is perhaps TRBD1 (5 bases). Germline V CDR1 and CDR2: SGHTA, FQGNSA. The length of the CDR3 is 12 residues. V dropped 2 bases and J dropped 10 bases, with 11 bases sitting between them. DNA of the CDR3: TGTGCCAGCAGCTTAAGCGGGGCGGGAGCTTTCTTT. Its protein product is CASSLSGAGAFF.

The rearrangement joins TRBV4-1 to TRBJ2-7; D perhaps matches TRBD2 (6 bases). There are 16 residues in the CDR3. CDR1 is MGHRA, CDR2 YSYEKL, per germline. Trimming removed 0 bases from V and 2 bases from J, with 14 bases in between. The CDR3 DNA follows: TGCGCCAGCAGCCAAGATGTCAGCGGGTTAGCCTACGAGCAGTACTTC. This sequence encodes CASSQDVSGLAYEQYF.

This clone was detected once. This chain links TRBV27 with TRBJ1-4; TRBD1 matches 12 bases. Germline V lookup: CDR1 MNHEY, CDR2 SMNVEV (reference sequence). The CDR3 totals 20 residues. The V and J ends lost 2 bases and 3 bases, in that order; junction bases with no gene match: 13. The CDR3 coding sequence is TGTGCCAGCAGTTTACTCCCGGGACAGGGGGCTGAAGCTGCTAATGAAAAACTGTTTTTT. It is translated as CASSLLPGQGAEAANEKLFF. The whole variable domain, remainder taken from reference TRBV27 and TRBJ1-4, is EAQVTQNPRYLITVTGKKLTVTCSQNMNHEYMSWYRQDPGLGLRQIYYSMNVEVTDKGDVPEGYKVSRKEKRNFPLILESPSPNQTSLYFCASSLLPGQGAEAANEKLFFGSGTQLSVL.

The chain recombines TRBV3-1 (or the pseudogene TRBV3-2) with TRBJ2-5, with 11 bases fitting TRBD2. Germline values: CDR1 LGHDT, CDR2 YNNKEL (reference sequence). The CDR3 has 16 residues. The trim removed 4 bases at V and 5 bases at J, leaving 9 bases unmatched. The CDR3 DNA reads TGTGCCAGCAGCCTCAGGCTAGCGGGGGGTCGGGAGACCCAGTACTTC. Translating it yields CASSLRLAGGRETQYF.

The genes are TRBV27 and TRBJ1-6, with 9 positions matching TRBD1. This CDR3 spans 14 amino acids. From germline, CDR1 is MNHEY and CDR2 SMNVEV (reference sequence). Trimming at V came to 3 bases and at J to 10 bases, leaving 4 bases not matched to a gene. In DNA, the CDR3 is TGTGCCAGCAGTTTCGGACAGGGGAGATCACCCCTCCACTTT. Amino acid sequence: CASSFGQGRSPLHF.

The table lists this clone with a count of one. The chain employs TRBV24-1 and TRBJ2-1; 10 bases fit TRBD2. The CDR3 loop spans 17 amino acids. V shed 4 bases and J 7 bases; nucleotides not matched to a gene: 12. Germline V gene sequence: CDR1 KGHDR, CDR2 SFDVKD. For the CDR3, the DNA is TGTGCCACCAGTGACCACATAAGCGGGGGGGCAATGAATGAGCAGTTCTTC. Translating it yields CATSDHISGGAMNEQFF.

The rearrangement uses TRBV6-4 and TRBJ1-2, with a weak D call TRBD1 (5 bases). CDR1 is MRHNA, CDR2 SNTAGT, per germline. This CDR3 is 16 amino acids long. Trimming took 0 bases from V and 1 from J, leaving 12 bases between them. CDR3 residues: CASSDSRTQDNYGYTF. Written as DNA, the CDR3 is TGTGCCAGCAGTGACTCCCGGACACAAGATAACTATGGCTACACCTTC.

The chain carries TRBV9 and TRBJ1-3; D not resolved. CDR1 is SGDLS, CDR2 YYNGEE, per germline. Trimming removed 0 bases from V and 0 bases from J, with 13 bases in between. The CDR3 consists of 17 residues. The CDR3 reads CASSVAVPASSGNTIYF. The CDR3 region has the DNA TGTGCCAGCAGCGTAGCTGTACCGGCTAGCTCTGGAAACACCATATATTTT.

The chain uses TRBV28 and TRBJ1-5; 7 positions match TRBD1. The CDR3 has 15 residues. V was pared by 6 bases and J by 11 bases, with 16 bases of the junction left unmatched. Germline CDR1 and CDR2: MDHEN and SYDVKM. CDR3 sequence: CASSFPAGGFVAQHF. The CDR3 bases are TGTGCCAGCAGCTTTCCGGCAGGGGGATTTGTGGCCCAGCATTTT.

The chain has TRBV19 and TRBJ1-3; possible D gene TRBD1, 5 bases. The V end lost 4 bases, the J end lost 0 bases, and 7 bases lay between the germline ends. This CDR3 has 14 amino acids. The germline V gene has CDR1 LNHDA and CDR2 SQIVND (reference sequence). CDR3 sequence (DNA): TGTGCCAGTAGTAGGGGCGGCTCTGGAAACACCATATATTTT. Translating gives CASSRGGSGNTIYF.